This paragraph reports one T cell receptor beta chain. Assay used: immunoSEQ multiplex PCR; TCRdb lists only in-frame clones, some missing. The sample shows approximately 70,000 clones, just over 85% of them seen only once. This specimen comes from a study of blood T cell repertoires in COVID-19. This CDR3 has 14 residues. J gave up 6 bases and V 6 bases, and 6 bases lay outside the gene matches. CDR1 and CDR2 from the germline V gene are SNHLY and FYNNEI. This clonotype was sampled from a human donor in a cohort sampled during active COVID-19. The V gene is TRBV2, the J gene TRBJ2-1; 9 bases are a match to TRBD2. The sample comprised peripheral blood. Here the CDR3 DNA reads TGTGCCAGCAGGGCGGGGGGGATTGGCAATGAGCAGTTCTTC. Amino acids: CASRAGGIGNEQFF.